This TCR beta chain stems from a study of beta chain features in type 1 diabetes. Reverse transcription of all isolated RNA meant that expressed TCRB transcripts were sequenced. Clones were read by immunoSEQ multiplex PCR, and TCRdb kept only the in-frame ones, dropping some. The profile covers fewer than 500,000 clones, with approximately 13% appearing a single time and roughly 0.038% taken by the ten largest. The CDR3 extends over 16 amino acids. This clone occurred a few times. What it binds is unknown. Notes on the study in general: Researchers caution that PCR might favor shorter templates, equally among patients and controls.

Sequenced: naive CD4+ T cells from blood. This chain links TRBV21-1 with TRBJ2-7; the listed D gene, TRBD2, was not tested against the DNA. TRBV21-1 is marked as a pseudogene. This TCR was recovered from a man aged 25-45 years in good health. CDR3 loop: CASRATLAGFSYEQYV. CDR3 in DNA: TGTGCCAGCAGAGCCACCCTAGCGGGATTCTCCTACGAGCAGTACGTC.